Following are 18 T cell receptor beta chains from one sample sequenced in a study of T cell repertoires in cytomegalovirus infection. These receptors are not linked to any known antigen. MiXCR, run by TCRdb on the reads, gives a single entry per CDR3 protein. The repertoire holds some 480,000 distinct CDR3 sequences, with 30% to 35% as singletons. Specimen: cultured PBMCs, collected from culture after CMV antigen stimulation. The receptors were gathered from a human donor in good health (CMV status not recorded). Some clones in this sample may be carry-over from other donors' samples.

Ten or more counts support this clonotype. The V and J genes are TRBV7-2 and TRBJ2-3; D is possibly TRBD2 (6 bases). Germline assignment: CDR1 SGHTA and CDR2 FQGNSA. V was trimmed by 0 bases and J by 0 bases, leaving 7 bases between them. The CDR3 spans 15 residues. The CDR3 nucleotides are TGTGCCAGCAGCTTAGCTGCGGGGAGCACAGATACGCAGTATTTT. Encoded protein: CASSLAAGSTDTQYF. Full variable domain (remainder filled in from reference TRBV7-2 and TRBJ2-3): GAGVSQSPSNKVTEKGKDVELRCDPISGHTALYWYRQSLGQGLEFLIYFQGNSAPDKSGLPSDRFSAERTGGSVSTLTIQRTQQEDSAVYLCASSLAAGSTDTQYFGPGTRLTVL.

This clonotype has only a few counts. This rearrangement joins TRBV7-3 to TRBJ2-1; 10 bases are a match to TRBD2. This CDR3 has 17 amino acids. Germline CDR1 SGHTA, CDR2 FQGTGA. After removal of 6 bases from V and 6 bases from J, the junction contained 14 bases not matched to a gene. The CDR3 region has the DNA TGTGCCAGCAGGAAAACAGTGGGACTAGCGCGCTTCAATGAGCAGTTCTTC. This sequence encodes CASRKTVGLARFNEQFF.

The chain combines TRBV28 with TRBJ1-1, with D hard to call. Trimming removed 3 bases at V and 5 bases at J, with 7 bases between. Per germline, CDR1 MDHEN and CDR2 SYDVKM. The length of the CDR3 is 12 residues. The CDR3 loop is CASSFRKTEAFF. The CDR3 DNA reads TGTGCCAGCAGTTTCCGGAAGACTGAAGCTTTCTTT.

This clonotype was observed a handful of times. The chain has TRBV7-8 and TRBJ2-1, with TRBD2 matching 10 bases. Germline V lookup: CDR1 SGHVS, CDR2 FQNEAQ. J gave up 8 bases and V 1 base, and 8 bases lay outside the gene matches. This CDR3 has 16 residues. The CDR3 coding sequence is TGTGCCAGCAGCTTAGTCGGTCTAGCGGGAGTCGATGAGCAGTTCTTC. This encodes CASSLVGLAGVDEQFF.

This clonotype was counted many times. The gene calls are TRBV4-1 and TRBJ1-5; the D gene is possibly TRBD1 (6 bases). CDR1 and CDR2 from the germline V gene are MGHRA and YSYEKL. This CDR3 contains 16 residues. V lost 0 bases to trimming and J lost 6 bases, with 15 bases between them. CDR3 region: CASSQDWAEGGQPQHF. The DNA for the CDR3 is TGCGCCAGCAGCCAAGACTGGGCCGAGGGGGGTCAGCCCCAGCATTTT.

This chain joins TRBV27 and TRBJ2-5, with TRBD1 identical over 7 bases. The CDR3 is made up of 14 amino acids. V shed 5 bases, J shed 1 base, and the junction held 4 bases outside the gene matches. Germline V gene sequence: CDR1 MNHEY, CDR2 SMNVEV (reference sequence). Here the CDR3 reads CASSGDRVQETQYF. In DNA, the CDR3 is TGTGCCAGCAGTGGAGACAGGGTCCAAGAGACCCAGTACTTC.

There are many counts of this clonotype. This chain uses TRBV7-2 with TRBJ2-1, with 10 positions matching TRBD2. The J segment lost 4 bases and the V segment lost 0 bases, leaving 6 bases of the junction unmatched. CDR3 length: 17 residues. Germline V lookup: CDR1 SGHTA, CDR2 FQGNSA. CDR3 loop: CASSLASRTSGYNEQFF. For the CDR3, the DNA is TGTGCCAGCAGCTTAGCGAGCAGGACTAGCGGTTACAATGAGCAGTTCTTC.

In this sample, this clonotype turned up a few times. The V and J genes are TRBV9 and TRBJ2-4; no reliable D call. Germline lookup yields CDR1 SGDLS and CDR2 YYNGEE. V was clipped by 4 bases and J by 1 base, with 9 bases between them. The CDR3 has 14 residues. The chain's CDR3 is CASSQGFAKNIQYF. The CDR3 DNA sequence: TGTGCCAGCAGCCAAGGGTTTGCCAAAAACATTCAGTACTTC.

This clonotype was detected once. This chain uses TRBV19 with TRBJ2-1; D not certain. Germline V CDR1 and CDR2: LNHDA, SQIVND (reference sequence). V shed 3 bases and J shed 10 bases, with 10 bases lying between them. The CDR3 sequence is 12 residues long. The CDR3 DNA reads as TGTGCCAGTAGTATCCTACCCAGCGAGCAGTTCTTC. Protein: CASSILPSEQFF.

The V call is TRBV6-2 or TRBV6-3, the J call TRBJ1-5; D is perhaps TRBD1 (5 bases). V lost 6 bases, J lost 6 bases, and 15 bases lay in between. The CDR3 is made up of 14 amino acids. Germline assignment: CDR1 MNHEY and CDR2 SVGEGT. CDR3 sequence: CASRRDRWGQPQHF. CDR3 DNA: TGTGCCAGCAGACGGGACCGGTGGGGTCAGCCCCAGCATTTT.

This clonotype was observed a few times. The chain recombines TRBV9 with TRBJ2-6, with D unclear. This CDR3 spans 17 amino acids. V lost 0 bases to trimming and J lost 3 bases, with 13 bases between them. Germline assignment: CDR1 SGDLS and CDR2 YYNGEE. The CDR3 loop is CASSVAGFSDGANVLTF. The CDR3, as DNA: TGTGCCAGCAGCGTAGCTGGCTTTTCGGATGGGGCCAACGTCCTGACTTTC.

The chain links TRBV24-1 to TRBJ1-1, with D unresolved. The V gene's germline CDR1 is KGHDR and CDR2 SFDVKD. V lost 8 bases to trimming and J lost 1 base, with 7 bases between them. The length of the CDR3 is 12 residues. DNA of the CDR3: TGTGCCACCAAAGGCCCGAACACTGAAGCTTTCTTT. Protein product: CATKGPNTEAFF.

The chain uses TRBV4-3 and TRBJ2-2; 7 nucleotides line up with TRBD2. CDR1 LGHNA and CDR2 YSLEER come from the germline V gene. V shed 0 bases, J shed 1 base, and the junction held 8 bases outside the gene matches. CDR3 length: 18 residues. In nucleotides, the CDR3 is TGCGCCAGCAGCCAAGATCTTCTTCCTAGCGGGAACACCGGGGAGCTGTTTTTT. Translated: CASSQDLLPSGNTGELFF.

The chain combines TRBV6-2 or TRBV6-3 with TRBJ1-4, with D unresolved. This CDR3 comprises 16 residues. With 2 bases removed from V and 0 bases from J, the gap between germline ends came to 10 bases. Per germline, CDR1 MNHEY and CDR2 SVGEGT. In nucleotides, the CDR3 is TGTGCCAGCAGTTACGGGGTGGAGGCAACTAATGAAAAACTGTTTTTT. Its protein is CASSYGVEATNEKLFF.

The chain couples TRBV12-3 or TRBV12-4 to TRBJ1-3; TRBD1 is a possible D gene (5 bases). Trimming cost V 0 bases and J 8 bases, with 8 bases left between them. The CDR3 spans 13 residues. This CDR3 reads CASSLARGYTIYF. As DNA, the CDR3 is TGTGCCAGCAGTTTAGCAAGGGGCTACACCATATATTTT.

V gene TRBV6-5 combines with J gene TRBJ2-1; TRBD2 agrees at 14 bases. Germline V gene sequence: CDR1 MNHEY, CDR2 SVGAGI. This CDR3 contains 16 residues. V gave up 0 bases and J gave up 9 bases; unmatched junction bases: 4. The CDR3 nucleotides are TGTGCCAGCAGTTACTCAGGACTAGCGGGAGGCGGTGAGCAGTTCTTC. It encodes CASSYSGLAGGGEQFF.

This clonotype was picked up many times. The rearrangement links TRBV19 to TRBJ2-1, with D maybe TRBD2 (5 bases). The V gene lost 3 bases and the J gene lost 0 bases, with 6 bases spanning the gap. The V gene's germline CDR1 is LNHDA and CDR2 SQIVND (reference sequence). CDR3 length: 14 residues. The CDR3 bases are TGTGCCAGTAGTATTGGGAGCTCCTACAATGAGCAGTTCTTC. Residues: CASSIGSSYNEQFF.

This chain connects TRBV28 to TRBJ1-2; D is perhaps TRBD1 (5 bases). The V and J ends lost 6 bases and 4 bases respectively, with 21 bases between them. The CDR3 runs 16 residues. The germline V gene has CDR1 MDHEN and CDR2 SYDVKM. CDR3 protein: CASSQIGTAGPYGYTF. The CDR3, as DNA: TGTGCCAGCAGCCAGATCGGGACGGCAGGGCCCTATGGCTACACCTTC.